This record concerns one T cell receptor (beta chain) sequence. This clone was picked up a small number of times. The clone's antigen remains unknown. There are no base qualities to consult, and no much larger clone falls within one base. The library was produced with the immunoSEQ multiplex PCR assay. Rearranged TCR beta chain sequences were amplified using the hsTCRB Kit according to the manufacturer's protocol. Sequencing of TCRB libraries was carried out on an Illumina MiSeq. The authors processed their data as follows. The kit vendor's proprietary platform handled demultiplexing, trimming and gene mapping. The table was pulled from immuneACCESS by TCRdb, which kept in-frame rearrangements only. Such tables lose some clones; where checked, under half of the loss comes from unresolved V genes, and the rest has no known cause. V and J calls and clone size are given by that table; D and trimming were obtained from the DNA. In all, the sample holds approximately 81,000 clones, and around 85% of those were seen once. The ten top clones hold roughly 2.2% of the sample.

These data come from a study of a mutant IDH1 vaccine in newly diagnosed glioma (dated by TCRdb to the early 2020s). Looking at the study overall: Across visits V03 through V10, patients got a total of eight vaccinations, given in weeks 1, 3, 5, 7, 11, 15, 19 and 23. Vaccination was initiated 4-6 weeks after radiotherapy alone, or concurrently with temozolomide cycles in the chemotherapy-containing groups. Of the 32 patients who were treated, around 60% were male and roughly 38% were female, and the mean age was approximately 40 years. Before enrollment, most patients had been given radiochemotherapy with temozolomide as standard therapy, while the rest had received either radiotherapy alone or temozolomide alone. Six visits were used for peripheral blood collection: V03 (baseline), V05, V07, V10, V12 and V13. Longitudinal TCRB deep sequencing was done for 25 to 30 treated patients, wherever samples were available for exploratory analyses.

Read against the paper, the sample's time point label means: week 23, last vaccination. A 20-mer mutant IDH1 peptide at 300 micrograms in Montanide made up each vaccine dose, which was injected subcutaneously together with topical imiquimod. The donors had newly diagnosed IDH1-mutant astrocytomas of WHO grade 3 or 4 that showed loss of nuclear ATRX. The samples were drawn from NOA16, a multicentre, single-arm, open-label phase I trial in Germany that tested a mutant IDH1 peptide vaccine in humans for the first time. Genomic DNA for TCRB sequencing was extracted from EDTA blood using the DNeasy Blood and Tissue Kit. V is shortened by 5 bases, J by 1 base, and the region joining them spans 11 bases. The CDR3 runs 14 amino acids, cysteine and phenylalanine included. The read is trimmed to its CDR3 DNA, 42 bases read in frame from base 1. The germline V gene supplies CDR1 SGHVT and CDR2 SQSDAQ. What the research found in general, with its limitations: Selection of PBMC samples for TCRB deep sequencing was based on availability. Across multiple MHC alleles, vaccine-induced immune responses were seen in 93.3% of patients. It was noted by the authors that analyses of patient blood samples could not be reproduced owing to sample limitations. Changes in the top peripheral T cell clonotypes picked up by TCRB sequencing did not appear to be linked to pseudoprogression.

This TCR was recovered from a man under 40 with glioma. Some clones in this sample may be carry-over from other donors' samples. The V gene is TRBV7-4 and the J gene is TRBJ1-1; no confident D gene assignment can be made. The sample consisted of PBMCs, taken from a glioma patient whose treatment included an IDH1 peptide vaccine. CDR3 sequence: CASSPRRKNTEAFF. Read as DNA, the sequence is TGTGCCAGCAGCCCCCGACGGAAGAACACTGAAGCTTTCTTT.